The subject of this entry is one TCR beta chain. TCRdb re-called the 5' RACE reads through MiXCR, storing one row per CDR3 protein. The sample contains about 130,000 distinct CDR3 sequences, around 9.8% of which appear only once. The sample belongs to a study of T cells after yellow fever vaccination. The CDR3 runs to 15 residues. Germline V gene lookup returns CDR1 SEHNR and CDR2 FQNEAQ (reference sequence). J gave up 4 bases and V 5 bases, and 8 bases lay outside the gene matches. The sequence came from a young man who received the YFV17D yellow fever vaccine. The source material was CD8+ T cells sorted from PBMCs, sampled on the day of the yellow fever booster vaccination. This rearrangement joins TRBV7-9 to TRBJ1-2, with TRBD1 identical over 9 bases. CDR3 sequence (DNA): TGTGCCAGCAGCCCCTGGGACAGGGCGAGCTATGGCTACACCTTC. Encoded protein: CASSPWDRASYGYTF.